The next 22 T cell receptor beta chains were all read from a single sample in a study of cytomegalovirus exposure and HLA in healthy donors. 13 Jbeta primers and 60 Vbeta primers were used for the PCR. Clones were sequenced by immunoSEQ multiplex PCR, and TCRdb holds only the in-frame ones, with some missing. The sample includes about 100,000 clones, roughly a tenth of them seen just once. Sequenced sample: PBMCs. These receptors were collected from a man aged 35 to 55 in good health and CMV-seropositive.

About this clone: Other DNA sequences in this specimen translate into the identical CDR3. The genes are TRBV5-1 and TRBJ2-7, with 11 bases that match TRBD1. The germline V gene encodes CDR1 SGHRS and CDR2 YFSETQ. CDR3 length: 15 amino acids. V shed 0 bases and J 3 bases; nucleotides not matched to a gene: 2. The CDR3 nucleotides are TGCGCCAGCAGCTTGGGTGGGACAGGGGGCTACGAGCAGTACTTC. Encoded protein: CASSLGGTGGYEQYF.

This rearrangement joins TRBV19 to TRBJ2-7; 8 bases match TRBD1. The CDR3 consists of 15 residues. CDR1 is LNHDA and CDR2 is SQIVND in the germline V gene (reference sequence). V was pared by 3 bases and J by 7 bases, with 11 bases of the junction left unmatched. The CDR3 sequence: CASSMVQGAWGEQYF. CDR3 coding DNA: TGTGCCAGTAGTATGGTGCAGGGGGCGTGGGGAGAGCAGTACTTC.

J is TRBJ2-3 and V is TRBV29-1; no clear D. Germline CDR1 and CDR2: SQVTM and ANQGSEA. The CDR3 covers 12 residues. V lost 8 bases and J 1 base, leaving 10 bases between the germline ends. CDR3 loop: CSLLQGTDTQYF. DNA of the CDR3: TGCAGCCTTCTGCAGGGCACAGATACGCAGTATTTT.

This chain links TRBV7-9 with TRBJ1-2, with D possibly TRBD1 on 5 matching bases. The CDR3 length is 17 residues. V was cut by 5 bases and J by 6 bases, with 25 bases left in between. CDR1 SEHNR and CDR2 FQNEAQ come from the germline V gene (reference sequence). CDR3 in DNA: TGTGCCAGCAGCCCAAAGGAAGGGGCGCGGTCCACGAATGGCTACACCTTC. Encoded protein: CASSPKEGARSTNGYTF.

The rearrangement joins TRBV11-2 to TRBJ2-1, with D possibly matching TRBD2 (6 bases). Trimming removed 0 bases from V and 6 bases from J, with 12 bases in between. CDR1 and CDR2 from the germline V gene are SGHAT and FQNNGV. The CDR3 covers 15 residues. The CDR3 loop reads CASSLDGTGANEQFF. The CDR3 DNA reads TGTGCCAGCAGCTTAGATGGAACGGGAGCCAATGAGCAGTTCTTC.

This chain connects TRBV19 to TRBJ2-6; TRBD2 aligns across 7 bases. The germline V gene encodes CDR1 LNHDA and CDR2 SQIVND (reference sequence). V trimming: 4 bases; J trimming: 0 bases; junction bases outside the gene matches: 6. The CDR3 consists of 17 residues. The CDR3 region is CASSSTGRRSGANVLTF. The CDR3 region has the DNA TGTGCCAGTAGTAGCACCGGGAGGCGCTCTGGGGCCAACGTCCTGACTTTC. Filled out from reference TRBV19 and TRBJ2-6, the complete variable domain reads DGGITQSPKYLFRKEGQNVTLSCEQNLNHDAMYWYRQDPGQGLRLIYYSQIVNDFQKGDIAEGYSVSREKKESFPLTVTSAQKNPTAFYLCASSSTGRRSGANVLTFGAGSRLTVL.

V is TRBV27 and J is TRBJ1-2, with a tentative D call TRBD1 (6 bases). Trimming removed 0 bases at V and 4 bases at J, with 15 bases between. The CDR3 loop spans 16 amino acids. Looked up from germline, CDR1 is MNHEY and CDR2 is SMNVEV (reference sequence). The CDR3: CASSLSRGGLGYGYTF. In DNA, the CDR3 is TGTGCCAGCAGTTTATCTAGGGGGGGGCTCGGCTATGGCTACACCTTC.

This clone turned up a few times. The rearrangement joins TRBV29-1 to TRBJ1-4; D gene uncertain. The CDR3 totals 12 residues. Germline CDR1 and CDR2: SQVTM and ANQGSEA. Trimming cost V 8 bases and J 4 bases, with 11 bases left between them. As DNA, the CDR3 is TGCAGCACCCTCGGGGTTAATGAAAAACTGTTTTTT. Its translation: CSTLGVNEKLFF.

This sequence joins TRBV27 and TRBJ2-3; possibly TRBD2 for D (6 bases). The CDR3 is made up of 15 amino acids. Between the trimmed V and J ends, which lost 3 bases and 1 base, there was a span of 11 bases. CDR1 and CDR2 (germline): MNHEY, SMNVEV (reference sequence). CDR3 in DNA: TGTGCCAGCAGTTTCTCTAGCGCGGGCACAGATACGCAGTATTTT. Protein product: CASSFSSAGTDTQYF.

Many counts were recorded for this clone. This chain uses TRBV11-3 with TRBJ2-2, with TRBD2 as a possible D gene (6 bases). The CDR3 runs to 16 residues. In germline, CDR1 is SGHNT, CDR2 YENEEA. V was clipped by 3 bases and J by 3 bases, with 14 bases between them. The CDR3 loop is CASSLGGGWDTGELFF. DNA of the CDR3: TGTGCCAGCAGCTTGGGGGGAGGATGGGACACCGGGGAGCTGTTTTTT.

The sample holds a few counts of this clone. The rearrangement links TRBV2 to TRBJ2-2; tentatively, D is TRBD1 (6 bases). Germline CDR1 SNHLY, CDR2 FYNNEI. Trimming took off 6 bases at V and 5 bases at J, with 7 bases between the two ends. The CDR3 has 12 amino acids. The CDR3 loop is CASRQGTGELFF. CDR3 nucleotide sequence: TGTGCCAGCAGACAGGGTACCGGGGAGCTGTTTTTT.

The chain employs TRBV7-9 and TRBJ1-5; possible D gene TRBD1, 6 bases. The CDR3 runs 14 residues. The germline gives CDR1 SEHNR, CDR2 FQNEAQ (reference sequence). V was trimmed by 5 bases and J by 4 bases, leaving 12 bases between them. CDR3 protein: CASSKTGSNQPQHF. The CDR3, as DNA: TGTGCCAGCAGCAAAACAGGGAGTAATCAGCCCCAGCATTTT.

There are a few counts of this clone. V is TRBV6-1 and J is TRBJ2-7, with 12 bases fitting TRBD2. The germline gives CDR1 MNHNS, CDR2 SASEGT. J lost 2 bases, V lost 4 bases, and 0 bases had no gene match. The CDR3 is 14 amino acids. The CDR3 coding sequence is TGTGCCAGCAGTGGACTAGCGGGGGCCTACGAGCAGTACTTC. This sequence encodes CASSGLAGAYEQYF.

V gene TRBV13 combines with J gene TRBJ2-7, with 10 bases fitting TRBD1. Germline V gene lookup returns CDR1 PRHDT and CDR2 FYEKMQ (reference sequence). V lost 5 bases and J lost 4; bases outside the gene matches: 8. There are 15 residues in the CDR3. The CDR3 DNA reads as TGTGCCAGCAGCCCATGGGACAGGGGTTCGTACGAGCAGTACTTC. Its protein product is CASSPWDRGSYEQYF.

The chain has TRBV27 and TRBJ2-6; D is perhaps TRBD1 (6 bases). Trimming removed 8 bases at V and 3 bases at J, with 20 bases between. Germline assignment: CDR1 MNHEY and CDR2 SMNVEV (reference sequence). There are 17 residues in the CDR3. This chain's CDR3 is CASLLKGELFGANVLTF. In nucleotides, the CDR3 is TGTGCCAGCCTTTTAAAGGGGGAACTCTTTGGGGCCAACGTCCTGACTTTC.

This clone was observed a few times. The chain uses TRBV7-9 and TRBJ2-3; 12 nucleotides align to TRBD2. The germline V gene has CDR1 SEHNR and CDR2 FQNEAQ (reference sequence). This CDR3 spans 16 amino acids. V trimming: 3 bases; J trimming: 1 base; junction bases outside the gene matches: 2. DNA for the CDR3: TGTGCCAGCAGCTTGACTAGCGGGAGTGGCACAGATACGCAGTATTTT. It translates to CASSLTSGSGTDTQYF.

The chain has TRBV6-1 and TRBJ2-5; 12 bases align to TRBD2. The CDR3 contains 17 residues. Looked up from germline, CDR1 is MNHNS and CDR2 is SASEGT. The V segment lost 1 base and the J segment 1 base; nucleotides outside the gene matches: 4. CDR3 nucleotides: TGTGCCAGCAGTGAAGGCGGACTAGCGGGAATCCAAGAGACCCAGTACTTC. This translates into CASSEGGLAGIQETQYF.

The chain carries TRBV4-3 and TRBJ2-5; 7 nucleotides match TRBD2. Gene TRBJ2-7 matches the end of the DNA better, so the J call may be wrong. This CDR3 is built from 16 residues. The germline V gene encodes CDR1 LGHNA and CDR2 YSLEER. CDR3 amino acids: CASSQDLGGSSAEQYF. In DNA form, the CDR3 reads TGCGCCAGCAGCCAAGATTTAGGCGGGAGTTCAGCCGAGCAGTACTTC.

This clone was counted a few times. The J gene is TRBJ2-1, the V gene TRBV7-3; TRBD1 matches 7 bases. Losses at the gene ends were 2 bases for V and 6 bases for J; bases not matched to a gene: 4. Looked up from germline, CDR1 is SGHTA and CDR2 is FQGTGA. The CDR3 runs to 14 residues. CDR3 coding DNA: TGTGCCAGCAGCTTATCGGGACAGTCCAATGAGCAGTTCTTC. Encoded protein: CASSLSGQSNEQFF.

This clone was counted only a few times. The chain recombines TRBV7-2 with TRBJ1-4; 7 positions agree with TRBD1. The CDR3 is 15 residues long. The germline gives CDR1 SGHTA, CDR2 FQGNSA. J was trimmed by 7 bases and V by 0 bases; bases with no gene match: 5. The DNA of the CDR3 is TGTGCCAGCAGCTTAGCGGCAGGGGGAGGTGAAAAACTGTTTTTT. This encodes CASSLAAGGGEKLFF. Looking up the rest from reference TRBV7-2 and TRBJ1-4 gives the full variable domain: GAGVSQSPSNKVTEKGKDVELRCDPISGHTALYWYRQSLGQGLEFLIYFQGNSAPDKSGLPSDRFSAERTGGSVSTLTIQRTQQEDSAVYLCASSLAAGGGEKLFFGSGTQLSVL.

The chain joins TRBV9 to TRBJ2-2, with D perhaps TRBD1 (6 bases). The CDR3 covers 13 residues. Germline V gives CDR1 SGDLS, CDR2 YYNGEE. The V gene lost 3 bases and the J gene lost 10 bases, with 13 bases spanning the gap. The CDR3 reads CASSGHEGQELFF. CDR3 sequence (DNA): TGTGCCAGCAGCGGTCATGAGGGACAGGAGCTGTTTTTT.

The rearrangement joins TRBV10-1 to TRBJ1-5; D is possibly TRBD1 (6 bases). The CDR3 contains 18 residues. V was cut by 6 bases and J by 0 bases, with 21 bases left in between. Germline CDR1 reads WNHNN; CDR2 reads SYGVQD (reference sequence). CDR3 sequence: CASSLTGHGIYSNQPQHF. DNA of the CDR3: TGCGCCAGCAGCTTGACAGGCCACGGGATCTATAGCAATCAGCCCCAGCATTTT.